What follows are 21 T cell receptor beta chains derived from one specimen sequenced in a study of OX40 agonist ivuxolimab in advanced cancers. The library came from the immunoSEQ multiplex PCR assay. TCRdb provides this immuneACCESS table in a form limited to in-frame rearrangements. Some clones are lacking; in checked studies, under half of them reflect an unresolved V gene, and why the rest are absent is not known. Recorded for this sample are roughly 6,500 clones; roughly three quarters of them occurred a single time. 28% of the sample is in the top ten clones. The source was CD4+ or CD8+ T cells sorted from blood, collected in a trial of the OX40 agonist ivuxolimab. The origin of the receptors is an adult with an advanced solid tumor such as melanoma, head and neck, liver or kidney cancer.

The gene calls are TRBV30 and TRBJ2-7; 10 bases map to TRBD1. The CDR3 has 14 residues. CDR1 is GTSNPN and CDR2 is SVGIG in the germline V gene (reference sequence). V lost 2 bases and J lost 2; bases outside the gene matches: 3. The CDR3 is CAWSTGTGAYEQYF. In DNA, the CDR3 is TGTGCCTGGAGTACCGGGACAGGGGCCTACGAGCAGTACTTC.

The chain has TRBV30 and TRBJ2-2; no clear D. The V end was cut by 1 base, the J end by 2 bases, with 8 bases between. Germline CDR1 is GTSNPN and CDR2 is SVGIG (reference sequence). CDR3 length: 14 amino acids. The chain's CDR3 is CAWSGTVNTGELFF. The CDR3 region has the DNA TGTGCCTGGAGTGGCACAGTCAACACCGGGGAGCTGTTTTTT.

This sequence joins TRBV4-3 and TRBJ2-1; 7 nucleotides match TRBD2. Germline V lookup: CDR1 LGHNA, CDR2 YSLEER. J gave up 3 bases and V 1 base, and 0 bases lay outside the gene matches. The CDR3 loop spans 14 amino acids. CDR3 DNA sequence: TGCGCCAGCAGCCAAGTAGCGGGCTACAATGAGCAGTTCTTC. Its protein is CASSQVAGYNEQFF.

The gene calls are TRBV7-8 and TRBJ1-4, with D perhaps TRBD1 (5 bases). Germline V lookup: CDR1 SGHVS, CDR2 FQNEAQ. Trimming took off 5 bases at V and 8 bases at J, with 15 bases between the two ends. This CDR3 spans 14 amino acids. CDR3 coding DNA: TGTGCCAGCAGCCTCCCCTCCGGGGGAGAAAAACTGTTTTTT. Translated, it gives CASSLPSGGEKLFF.

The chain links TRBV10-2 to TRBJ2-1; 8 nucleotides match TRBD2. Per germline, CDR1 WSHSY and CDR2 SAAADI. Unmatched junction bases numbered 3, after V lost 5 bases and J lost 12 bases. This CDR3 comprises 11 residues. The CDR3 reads CASSNSGTQFF. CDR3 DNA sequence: TGCGCCAGCAGTAATAGCGGGACGCAGTTCTTC.

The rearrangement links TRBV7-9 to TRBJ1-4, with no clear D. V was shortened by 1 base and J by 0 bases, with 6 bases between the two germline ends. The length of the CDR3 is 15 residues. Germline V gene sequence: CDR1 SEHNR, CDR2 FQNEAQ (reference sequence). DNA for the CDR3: TGTGCCAGCAGCTTAGTACGGGCAACTAATGAAAAACTGTTTTTT. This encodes CASSLVRATNEKLFF.

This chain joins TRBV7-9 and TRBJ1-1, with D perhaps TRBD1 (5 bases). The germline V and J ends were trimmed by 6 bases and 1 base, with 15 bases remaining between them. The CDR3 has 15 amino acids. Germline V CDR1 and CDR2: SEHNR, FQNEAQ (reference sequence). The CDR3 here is CASRGPWDANTEAFF. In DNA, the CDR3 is TGTGCCAGCAGAGGACCATGGGACGCGAACACTGAAGCTTTCTTT.

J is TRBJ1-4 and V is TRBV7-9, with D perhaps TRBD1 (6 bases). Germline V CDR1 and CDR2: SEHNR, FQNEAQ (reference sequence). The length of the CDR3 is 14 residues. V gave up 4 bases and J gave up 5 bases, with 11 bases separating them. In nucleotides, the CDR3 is TGTGCCAGCAGCTCGCCACAGGGAAATGAAAAACTGTTTTTT. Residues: CASSSPQGNEKLFF.

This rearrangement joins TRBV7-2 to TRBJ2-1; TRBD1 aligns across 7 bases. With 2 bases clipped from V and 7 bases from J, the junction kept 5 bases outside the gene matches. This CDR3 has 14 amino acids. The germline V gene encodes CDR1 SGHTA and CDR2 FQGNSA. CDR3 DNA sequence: TGTGCCAGCAGCTTAATGGCAGGGGGAAATGAGCAGTTCTTC. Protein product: CASSLMAGGNEQFF. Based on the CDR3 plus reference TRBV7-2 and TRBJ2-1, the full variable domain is GAGVSQSPSNKVTEKGKDVELRCDPISGHTALYWYRQSLGQGLEFLIYFQGNSAPDKSGLPSDRFSAERTGGSVSTLTIQRTQQEDSAVYLCASSLMAGGNEQFFGPGTRLTVL.

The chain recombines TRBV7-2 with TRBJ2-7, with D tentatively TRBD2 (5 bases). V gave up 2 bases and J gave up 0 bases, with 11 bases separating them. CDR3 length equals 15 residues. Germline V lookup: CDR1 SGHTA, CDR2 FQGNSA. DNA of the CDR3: TGTGCCAGCAGCTTAACGCTGGGGAGCTCCTACGAGCAGTACTTC. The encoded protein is CASSLTLGSSYEQYF.

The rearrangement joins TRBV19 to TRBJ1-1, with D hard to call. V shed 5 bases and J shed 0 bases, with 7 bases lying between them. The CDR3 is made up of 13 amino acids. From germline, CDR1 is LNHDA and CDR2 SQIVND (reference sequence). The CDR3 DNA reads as TGTGCCAGTAGTCGGATCCTGAACACTGAAGCTTTCTTT. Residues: CASSRILNTEAFF.

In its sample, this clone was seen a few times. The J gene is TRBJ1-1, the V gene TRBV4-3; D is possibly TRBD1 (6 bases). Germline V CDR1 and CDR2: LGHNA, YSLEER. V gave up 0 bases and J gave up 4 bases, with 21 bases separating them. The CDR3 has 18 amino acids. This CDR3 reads CASSQEEGVGLVSTEAFF. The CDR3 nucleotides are TGCGCCAGCAGCCAAGAAGAGGGGGTGGGGTTGGTAAGCACTGAAGCTTTCTTT.

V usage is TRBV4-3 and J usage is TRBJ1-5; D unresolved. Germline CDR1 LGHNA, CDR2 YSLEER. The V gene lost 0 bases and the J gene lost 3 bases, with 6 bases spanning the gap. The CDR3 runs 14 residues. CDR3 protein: CASSQDRINQPQHF. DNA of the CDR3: TGCGCCAGCAGCCAAGATAGAATCAATCAGCCCCAGCATTTT.

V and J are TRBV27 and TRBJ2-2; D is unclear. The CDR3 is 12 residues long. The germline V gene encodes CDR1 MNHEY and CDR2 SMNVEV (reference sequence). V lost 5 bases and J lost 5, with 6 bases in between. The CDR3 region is CASSPMTGELFF. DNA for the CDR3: TGTGCCAGCAGTCCGATGACCGGGGAGCTGTTTTTT.

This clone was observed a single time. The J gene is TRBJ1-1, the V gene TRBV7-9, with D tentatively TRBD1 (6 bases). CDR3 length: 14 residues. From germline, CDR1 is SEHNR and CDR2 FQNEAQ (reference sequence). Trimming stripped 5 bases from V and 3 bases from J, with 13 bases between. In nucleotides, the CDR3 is TGTGCCAGCAGCACCACAGGGTTGCACACTGAAGCTTTCTTT. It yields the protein CASSTTGLHTEAFF.

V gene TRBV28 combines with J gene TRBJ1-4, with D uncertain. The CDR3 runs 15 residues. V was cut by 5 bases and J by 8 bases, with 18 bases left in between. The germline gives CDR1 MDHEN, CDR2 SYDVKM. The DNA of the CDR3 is TGTGCCAGCAGTCCGTCCTCGACTGACATCGAAAAACTGTTTTTT. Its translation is CASSPSSTDIEKLFF.

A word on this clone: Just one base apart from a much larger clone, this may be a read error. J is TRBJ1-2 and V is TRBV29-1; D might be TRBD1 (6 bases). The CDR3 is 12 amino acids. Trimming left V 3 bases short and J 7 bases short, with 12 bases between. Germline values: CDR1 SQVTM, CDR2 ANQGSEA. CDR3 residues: CSVDWGGLGYTF. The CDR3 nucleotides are TGCAGCGTTGACTGGGGGGGGCTTGGCTACACCTTC.

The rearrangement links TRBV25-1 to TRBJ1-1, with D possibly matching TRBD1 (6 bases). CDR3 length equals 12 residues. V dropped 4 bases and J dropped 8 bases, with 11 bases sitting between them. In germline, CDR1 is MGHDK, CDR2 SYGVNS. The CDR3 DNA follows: TGTGCCAGCAGTGCTTGGACAGCAGAAGCTTTCTTT. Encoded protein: CASSAWTAEAFF.

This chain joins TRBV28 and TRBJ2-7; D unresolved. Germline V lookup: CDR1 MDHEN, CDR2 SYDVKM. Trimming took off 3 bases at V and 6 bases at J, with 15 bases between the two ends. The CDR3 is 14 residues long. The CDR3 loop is CASSLVQTTGEQYF. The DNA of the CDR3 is TGTGCCAGCAGTTTGGTCCAGACCACCGGCGAGCAGTACTTC.

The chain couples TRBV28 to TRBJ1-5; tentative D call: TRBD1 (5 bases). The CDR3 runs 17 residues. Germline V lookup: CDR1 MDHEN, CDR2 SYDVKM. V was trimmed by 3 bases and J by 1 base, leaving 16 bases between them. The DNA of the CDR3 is TGTGCCAGCAGTTTTTGGGAGAAATCAGGGAGCAATCAGCCCCAGCATTTT. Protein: CASSFWEKSGSNQPQHF. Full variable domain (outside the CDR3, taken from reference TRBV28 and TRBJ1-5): DVKVTQSSRYLVKRTGEKVFLECVQDMDHENMFWYRQDPGLGLRLIYFSYDVKMKEKGDIPEGYSVSREKKERFSLILESASTNQTSMYLCASSFWEKSGSNQPQHFGDGTRLSIL.

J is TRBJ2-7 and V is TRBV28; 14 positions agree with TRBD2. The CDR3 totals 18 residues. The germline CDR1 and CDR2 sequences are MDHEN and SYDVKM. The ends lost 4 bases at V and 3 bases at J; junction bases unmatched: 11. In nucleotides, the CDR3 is TGTGCCAGCAGTTCGTTCGGACTAGCGGGAGGAGGGGGCTACGAGCAGTACTTC. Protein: CASSSFGLAGGGGYEQYF.